This is a list of T cell receptor beta chains from one sample in a study of response to subunit inactivated influenza vaccine. In TCRdb, the RT-PCR reads were re-called with MiXCR into one record per CDR3 protein. The sample holds hundreds of thousands of distinct CDR3 sequences, more than 15% seen once. The sample in question was CD4+ T cells sorted from PBMCs, obtained less than 30 months after vaccination. Receptors were obtained from a man aged 50 to 69 who received an inactivated influenza vaccine. Both conserved end residues are part of each CDR3. The order of the fields is J gene, clone size, D gene, V gene, CDR3 protein, CDR3 DNA. A D gene is named only where the DNA matches it firmly. Expanded clones are given a class, and other clones once, few, many or no size at all.

>TRBJ2-1|few|NA|TRBV28
CASRAGPSYNEQFF
TGTGCCAGCAGGGCGGGACCTTCCTACAATGAGCAGTTCTTC
>TRBJ1-2|few|NA|TRBV7-2
CASSLATGSNYGYTF
TGTGCCAGCAGCTTAGCAACAGGGTCAAACTATGGCTACACCTTC
>TRBJ2-1|NA|NA|TRBV7-8
CASSFDRSRQYNEQFF
TGTGCCAGCAGCTTTGACCGATCGAGGCAATACAATGAGCAGTTCTTC
>TRBJ2-7|many|TRBD2|TRBV28
CASSFSLAGLTYEQYF
TGTGCCAGCAGCTTTAGCCTAGCGGGCCTTACCTACGAGCAGTACTTC
>TRBJ2-3|many|TRBD1|TRBV12-3/TRBV12-4
CASSLMTGADTQYF
TGTGCCAGCAGTTTAATGACAGGGGCTGATACGCAGTATTTT
>TRBJ1-2|few|NA|TRBV6-5
CASSYSFDTYGYTF
TGTGCCAGCAGTTACTCCTTTGACACCTACGGCTACACCTTC
>TRBJ2-7|NA|TRBD2|TRBV6-5
CASSYSPLREGEQYF
TGTGCCAGCAGTTATTCCCCGCTCCGGGAGGGAGAGCAGTACTTC
>TRBJ2-7|NA|TRBD1|TRBV5-6
CASSLRDSYYEQYF
TGTGCCAGCAGCCTCCGGGACAGCTATTACGAGCAGTACTTC
>TRBJ2-1|NA|NA|TRBV30
CAWSVGRNSDNEQFF
TGTGCCTGGAGTGTGGGCAGAAACTCTGACAATGAGCAGTTCTTC
>TRBJ2-3|NA|TRBD2|TRBV20-1
CSARKTSGSFTDTQYF
TGCAGTGCTAGAAAGACTAGCGGGTCATTCACAGATACGCAGTATTTT
>TRBJ1-1|once|TRBD1|TRBV12-3/TRBV12-4
CASRSGGYTEAFF
TGTGCCAGCAGGTCAGGGGGTTACACTGAAGCTTTCTTT
>TRBJ1-3|few|NA|TRBV29-1
CSVVQSSGNTIYF
TGCAGCGTGGTTCAGAGCTCTGGAAACACCATATATTTT
>TRBJ1-3|NA|NA|TRBV10-3
CATAQGGGNTIYF
TGTGCCACCGCACAGGGAGGGGGAAACACCATATATTTT
>TRBJ2-1|few|NA|TRBV5-6
CASSLVSTNEQFF
TGTGCCAGCAGCTTGGTCAGCACCAATGAGCAGTTCTTC
>TRBJ2-5|few|NA|TRBV20-1
CSARAGVGETQYF
TGCAGTGCTAGAGCAGGGGTCGGGGAGACCCAGTACTTC
>TRBJ2-5|many|NA|TRBV29-1
CSGLGLKETQYF
TGCAGCGGCCTGGGCCTAAAAGAGACCCAGTACTTC
>TRBJ1-6|many|TRBD1|TRBV12-3/TRBV12-4
CASSGTGGHSPLHF
TGTGCCAGCAGCGGGACAGGGGGACATTCACCCCTCCACTTT
>TRBJ2-1|NA|NA|TRBV2
CASNKGRPYNEQFF
TGTGCCAGCAATAAGGGTCGGCCCTACAATGAGCAGTTCTTC
>TRBJ2-7|few|TRBD2|TRBV20-1
CSAKASGRYEQYF
TGCAGTGCAAAGGCTAGCGGGAGGTACGAGCAGTACTTC
>TRBJ2-5|few|TRBD1|TRBV15
CATSINPGQKETQYF
TGTGCCACCAGCATAAACCCGGGACAGAAAGAGACCCAGTACTTC
>TRBJ1-3|NA|NA|TRBV20-1
CSAREGGKGNTIYF
TGCAGTGCTAGAGAAGGAGGAAAGGGAAACACCATATATTTT
>TRBJ2-2|NA|NA|TRBV20-1
CSAMAALNTGELFF
TGCAGTGCTATGGCAGCCCTAAACACCGGGGAGCTGTTTTTT
>TRBJ1-2|many|TRBD1|TRBV4-1
CASSQLPGQGRGYTF
TGCGCCAGCAGCCAATTGCCGGGACAGGGACGTGGCTACACCTTC
>TRBJ2-7|few|NA|TRBV4-1
CASSQVAAVAREQYF
TGCGCCAGCAGCCAAGTCGCGGCAGTCGCACGGGAGCAGTACTTC
>TRBJ1-1|NA|NA|TRBV5-1
CASSLDGVLAFF
TGCGCCAGCAGCCTGGACGGCGTGTTGGCTTTCTTT
>TRBJ1-1|few|TRBD1|TRBV7-8
CASRPQGTNTEAFF
TGTGCCAGCAGGCCACAGGGGACGAACACTGAAGCTTTCTTT
>TRBJ2-1|NA|TRBD1|TRBV5-1
CASSLGDRVRLGLEQFF
TGCGCCAGCAGCTTGGGGGACAGGGTCCGGTTGGGTTTGGAGCAGTTCTTC
>TRBJ2-5|NA|NA|TRBV5-4
CASSPNYQETQYF
TGTGCCAGCAGCCCTAACTACCAAGAGACCCAGTACTTC
>TRBJ2-3|NA|TRBD2|TRBV20-1
CSAPSASGTDTQYF
TGCAGTGCTCCTTCGGCTAGCGGGACAGATACGCAGTATTTT
>TRBJ2-7|NA|TRBD2|TRBV25-1
CASSEATRVSGRYYEQYF
TGTGCCAGCAGTGAAGCCACCCGCGTTAGCGGGCGTTACTACGAGCAGTACTTC
>TRBJ1-6|NA|TRBD1|TRBV2
CASSETRVTGVGSPLHF
TGTGCCAGCAGTGAAACCAGAGTTACAGGGGTAGGATCACCCCTCCACTTT
>TRBJ1-5|few|TRBD1|TRBV12-3/TRBV12-4
CASSYNRGSGNQPQHF
TGTGCCAGCAGTTATAACAGGGGGTCAGGCAATCAGCCCCAGCATTTT
>TRBJ2-1|many|TRBD2|TRBV6-2/TRBV6-3
CASSGGGDNEQFF
TGTGCCAGCAGCGGGGGGGGAGACAATGAGCAGTTCTTC
>TRBJ2-5|few|TRBD2|TRBV6-1
CASSELAGLQETQYF
TGTGCCAGCAGCGAACTAGCGGGACTTCAAGAGACCCAGTACTTC
>TRBJ2-1|NA|NA|TRBV6-5
CASSYRQDSGEQFF
TGTGCCAGCAGTTACAGGCAGGACTCTGGGGAGCAGTTCTTC
>TRBJ2-1|NA|NA|TRBV3-1
CASSTRRDEQFF
TGTGCCAGCAGCACCCGGAGAGATGAGCAGTTCTTC
>TRBJ2-1|NA|TRBD1|TRBV6-2/TRBV6-3
CASEDRGVFYNEQFF
TGTGCCAGCGAGGACAGGGGCGTTTTTTACAATGAGCAGTTCTTC
>TRBJ1-1|many|NA|TRBV11-2
CASSAVAWGTEAFF
TGTGCCAGCAGCGCCGTCGCGTGGGGGACTGAAGCTTTCTTT
>TRBJ1-6|NA|NA|TRBV4-2
CASSQEDGYNSPLHF
TGTGCCAGCAGCCAAGAGGATGGATATAATTCACCCCTCCACTTT
>TRBJ1-1|few|NA|TRBV15
CATSRQVGWNTEAFF
TGTGCCACCAGCAGGCAGGTGGGGTGGAACACTGAAGCTTTCTTT
>TRBJ2-3|NA|NA|TRBV4-1
CASSRIVSTDTQYF
TGCGCCAGCAGCCGTATCGTTAGCACAGATACGCAGTATTTT
>TRBJ2-1|few|TRBD2|TRBV20-1
CSPQGEGTSYNEQFF
TGCAGTCCCCAAGGGGAGGGGACGTCCTACAATGAGCAGTTCTTC
>TRBJ2-2|few|NA|TRBV6-5
CASSSTTRNTGELFF
TGTGCCAGCAGTTCTACGACTAGAAACACCGGGGAGCTGTTTTTT
>TRBJ2-7|NA|NA|TRBV6-1
CASSEFAEQYF
TGTGCCAGCAGTGAATTTGCCGAGCAGTACTTC
>TRBJ2-5|few|NA|TRBV6-1
CASSLDSIQYF
TGTGCCAGCAGTCTAGACAGTATCCAGTACTTC
>TRBJ1-6|few|NA|TRBV7-2
CASSLVGISSPLHF
TGTGCCAGCAGCTTAGTAGGCATCAGTTCACCCCTCCACTTT
>TRBJ1-4|NA|NA|TRBV5-1
CASSLAPSATNEKLFF
TGCGCCAGCAGCTTGGCCCCGAGTGCAACTAATGAAAAACTGTTTTTT
>TRBJ2-7|NA|TRBD2|TRBV7-2
CASSPLGGGVGEQYF
TGTGCCAGCAGCCCTCTGGGCGGGGGAGTAGGCGAGCAGTACTTC